A single T cell receptor (beta chain) is shown here with its context. No cognate antigen has been identified for it. No much larger clone exists at a distance of one base, and base qualities are not known. The sample originates from a study of T cell responses to AZD1222 COVID-19 vaccine (dated by TCRdb to 2020 to 2022). With respect to the entire study: AZD1222 recipients whose second dose came at about 4 weeks and those whose second dose came at about 12 weeks were combined into one group, since spike-specific TCR depth and breadth did not differ between the two schedules. TCR sequencing was performed for 230 to 250 trial participants, of whom around 200 were given two doses of AZD1222 and around 25 were given two doses of MenACWY control vaccine. Trial participants were enrolled into age subgroups of 18-55, 56-69 and 70-plus years, which contained about 150, 28 and 57 TCR-sequenced participants, respectively. Results and caveats for the whole study, not just this receptor: Only a handful of AZD1222 recipients were SARS-CoV-2 seropositive at baseline, limiting conclusions about previously exposed vaccinees. Participants were mostly white British and included more females than males, and it was suggested by the authors that clonal diversity may have been underestimated. After two AZD1222 doses, both the breadth and the depth of spike-specific TCRs were significantly higher than at day 0 and than in MenACWY recipients. The 56-69-year group was small, and its depth increase did not reach significance, likely because of low power. Because no day 14 peak-response samples were available, repertoires were characterized only after the peak T cell response. CD4 TCRs associated with the vaccine covered the entire spike protein, and the dominant responses were in regions 160-218 and 743-854. Nearly half of unique spike-specific TCRs reportedly recognized epitopes outside regions mutated in the B.1.351 and B.1.1.7 variants.

The time point label corresponds to: baseline before first vaccination. The vaccinee samples were drawn from two UK trials, COV001 and COV002, one of which was a single-blind randomized controlled phase 2/3 trial testing AZD1222 (ChAdOx1 nCoV-19) in healthy adults. For TCRbeta chain sequencing, PBMC samples from trial participants were taken at day 0 and at day 28 after the second dose. The CDR3 regions of human TCRbeta chains were subjected to immunosequencing. Per the original workflow: TCRs in the repertoires were compared against a reference library of SARS-CoV-2-specific TCRs that had been generated with the MIRA antigen-specificity platform. Breadth was defined as the fraction of unique TCRs that were SARS-CoV-2-associated. Depth was defined as the fraction of total T cells that were SARS-CoV-2-associated. Using the MIRA data, each spike-specific TCR was mapped to the spike region that the TCR reacts to and placed in a CD4 or CD8 class. Log10-transformed breadth and depth values were compared by one-way ANOVA with Sidak's multiple comparisons tests. In its TCRdb copy, this immuneACCESS table keeps in-frame sequences only and misses some clones. Where compared with another copy, unresolved V genes explain less than half of these, and the others have no known cause. Clone size and V and J calls were adopted from that table, with D and trimming inferred from the DNA. In all, the sample holds about 140,000 clones, and roughly 90% of those were seen once. The ten largest clones capture around 1.7% of the sample.

From cysteine to phenylalanine, the CDR3 is 15 amino acids long. The retained sequence is limited to the CDR3, 45 bases, with the frame set at the first base. For CDR1 and CDR2, the germline V gene (reference sequence) lists MNHEY and SMNVEV. V is trimmed back by 4 bases and J by 2 bases, and the junction contains 4 bases that no gene match accounts for. The sample here was peripheral blood, taken on day 0 of AZD1222 vaccination. This receptor was identified in an adult in good health. This chain is built from TRBV27 and TRBJ2-7, with 11 central nucleotides matching TRBD2. CDR3 loop: CASSSLSGGAYEQYF. The nucleotide sequence reads as follows: TGTGCCAGCAGTTCACTTAGCGGGGGGGCCTACGAGCAGTACTTC.